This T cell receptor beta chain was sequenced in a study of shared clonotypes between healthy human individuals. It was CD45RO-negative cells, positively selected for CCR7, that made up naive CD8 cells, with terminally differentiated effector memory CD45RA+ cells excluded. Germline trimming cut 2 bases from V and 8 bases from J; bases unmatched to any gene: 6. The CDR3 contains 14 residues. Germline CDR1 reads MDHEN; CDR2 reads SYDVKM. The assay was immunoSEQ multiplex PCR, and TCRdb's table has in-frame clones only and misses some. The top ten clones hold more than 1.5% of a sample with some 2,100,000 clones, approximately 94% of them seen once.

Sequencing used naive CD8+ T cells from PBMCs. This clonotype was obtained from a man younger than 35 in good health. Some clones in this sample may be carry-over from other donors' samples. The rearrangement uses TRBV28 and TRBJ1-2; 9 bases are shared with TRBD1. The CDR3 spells CASSLAGTGRGYTF. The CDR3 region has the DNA TGTGCCAGCAGTTTAGCCGGGACAGGGAGAGGCTACACCTTC.